Described below is a single T cell receptor (beta chain) sequence and its context. Survey-level resolution applied to immunoSEQ assay v3.0. Profiling relied on immunoSEQ multiplex PCR, and the TCRdb table lists in-frame clones only, not all of them. Of 20,000 to 30,000 clones detected, approximately 87% appear once; the ten largest clones hold roughly 9%. The entry originates in a study of long-term antiretroviral therapy in people with HIV. With 4 bases clipped from V and 3 bases from J, the junction kept 11 bases outside the gene matches. Per germline, CDR1 SGHRS and CDR2 YFSETQ. The CDR3 spans 16 residues.

The specimen was unsorted PBMCs, collected about 5 years after starting antiretroviral therapy. This chain uses TRBV5-1 with TRBJ1-1; the match to TRBD1 covers 8 bases. The receptor's source is a man in his forties with HIV. Here the CDR3 DNA reads TGCGCCAGCAGCAAGGACAGGGACAGGCCGGACACTGAAGCTTTCTTT. Its protein is CASSKDRDRPDTEAFF.